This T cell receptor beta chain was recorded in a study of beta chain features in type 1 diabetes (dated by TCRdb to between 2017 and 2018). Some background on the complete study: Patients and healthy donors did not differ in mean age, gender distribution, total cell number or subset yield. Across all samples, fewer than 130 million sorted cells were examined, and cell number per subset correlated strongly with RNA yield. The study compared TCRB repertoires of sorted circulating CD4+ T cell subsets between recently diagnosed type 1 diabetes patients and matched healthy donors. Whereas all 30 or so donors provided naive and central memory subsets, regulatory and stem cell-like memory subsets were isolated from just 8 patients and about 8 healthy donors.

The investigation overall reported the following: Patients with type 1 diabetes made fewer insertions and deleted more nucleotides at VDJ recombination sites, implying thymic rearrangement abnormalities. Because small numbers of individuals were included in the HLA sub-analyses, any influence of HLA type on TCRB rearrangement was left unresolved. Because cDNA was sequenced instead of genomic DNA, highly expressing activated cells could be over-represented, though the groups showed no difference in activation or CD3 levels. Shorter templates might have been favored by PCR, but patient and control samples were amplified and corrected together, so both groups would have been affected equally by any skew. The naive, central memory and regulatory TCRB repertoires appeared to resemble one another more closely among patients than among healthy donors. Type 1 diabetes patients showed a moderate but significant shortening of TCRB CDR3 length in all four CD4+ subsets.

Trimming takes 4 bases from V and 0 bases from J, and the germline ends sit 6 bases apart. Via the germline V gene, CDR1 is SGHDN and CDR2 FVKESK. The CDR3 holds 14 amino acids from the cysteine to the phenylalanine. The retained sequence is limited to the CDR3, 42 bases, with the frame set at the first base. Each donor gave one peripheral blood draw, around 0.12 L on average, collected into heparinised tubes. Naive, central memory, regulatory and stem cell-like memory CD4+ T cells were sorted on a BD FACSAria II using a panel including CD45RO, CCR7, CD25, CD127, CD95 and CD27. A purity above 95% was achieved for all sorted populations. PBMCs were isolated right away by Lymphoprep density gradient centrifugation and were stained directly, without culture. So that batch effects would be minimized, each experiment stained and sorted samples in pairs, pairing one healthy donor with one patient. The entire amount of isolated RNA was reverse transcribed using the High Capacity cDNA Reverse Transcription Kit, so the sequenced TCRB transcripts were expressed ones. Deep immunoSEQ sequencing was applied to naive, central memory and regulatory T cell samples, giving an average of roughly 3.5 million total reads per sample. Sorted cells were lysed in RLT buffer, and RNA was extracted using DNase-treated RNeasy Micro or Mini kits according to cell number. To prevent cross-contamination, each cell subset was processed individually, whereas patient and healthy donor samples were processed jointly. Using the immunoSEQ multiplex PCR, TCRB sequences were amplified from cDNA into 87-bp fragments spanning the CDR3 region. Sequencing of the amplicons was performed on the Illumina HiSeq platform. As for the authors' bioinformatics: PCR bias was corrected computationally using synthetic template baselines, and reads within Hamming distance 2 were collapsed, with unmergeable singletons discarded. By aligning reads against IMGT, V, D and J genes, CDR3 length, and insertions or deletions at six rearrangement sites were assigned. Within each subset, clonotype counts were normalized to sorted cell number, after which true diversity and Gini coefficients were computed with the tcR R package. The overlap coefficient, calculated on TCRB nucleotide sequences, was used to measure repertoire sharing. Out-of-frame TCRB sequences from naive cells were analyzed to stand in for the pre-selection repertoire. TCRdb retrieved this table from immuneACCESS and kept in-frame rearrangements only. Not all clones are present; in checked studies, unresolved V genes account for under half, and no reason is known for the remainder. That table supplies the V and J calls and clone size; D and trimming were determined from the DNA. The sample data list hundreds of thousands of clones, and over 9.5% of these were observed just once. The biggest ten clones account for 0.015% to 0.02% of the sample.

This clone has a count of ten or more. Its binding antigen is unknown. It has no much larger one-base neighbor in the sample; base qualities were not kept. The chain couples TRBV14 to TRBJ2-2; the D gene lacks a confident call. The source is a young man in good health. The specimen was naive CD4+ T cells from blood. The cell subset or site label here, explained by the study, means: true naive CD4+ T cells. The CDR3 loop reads CASSREANTGELFF. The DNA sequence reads TGTGCCAGCAGCCGCGAGGCGAACACCGGGGAGCTGTTTTTT.